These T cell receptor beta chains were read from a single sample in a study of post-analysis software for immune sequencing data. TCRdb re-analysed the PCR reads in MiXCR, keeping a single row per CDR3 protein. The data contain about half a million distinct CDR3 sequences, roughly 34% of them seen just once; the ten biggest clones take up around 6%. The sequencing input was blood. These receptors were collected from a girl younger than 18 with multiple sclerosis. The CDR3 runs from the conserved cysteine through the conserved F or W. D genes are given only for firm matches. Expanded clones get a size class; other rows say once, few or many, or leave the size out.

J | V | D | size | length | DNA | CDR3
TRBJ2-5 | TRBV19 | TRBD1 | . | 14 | TGTGCCAGTGCCCCGGACAGGAGACAAGAGACCCAGTACTTC | CASAPDRRQETQYF
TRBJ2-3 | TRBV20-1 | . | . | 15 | TGCAGTGCTAGTGTGTCGGGATCCGAGGCGGATACGCAGTATTTT | CSASVSGSEADTQYF
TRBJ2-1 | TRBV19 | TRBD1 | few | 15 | TGTGCCAGTAGTATAGGGACAGGGGGATTCAATGAGCAGTTCTTC | CASSIGTGGFNEQFF
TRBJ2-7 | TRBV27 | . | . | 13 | TGTGCCAGCAGCCGACCGGGCAGGGCTGAGCAGTACTTC | CASSRPGRAEQYF
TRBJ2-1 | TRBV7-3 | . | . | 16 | TGTGCCAGCAGCTCCGGGCTCCCAGGTGGCTACAATGAGCAGTTCTTC | CASSSGLPGGYNEQFF
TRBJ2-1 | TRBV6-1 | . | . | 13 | TGTGCCAGCAGTGAAGATGAAGCCGGGGAGCAGTTCTTC | CASSEDEAGEQFF
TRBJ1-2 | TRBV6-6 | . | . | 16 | TGTGCCAGCAGTTACGGGGCAGGAGGATCCACTTATGGCTACACCTTC | CASSYGAGGSTYGYTF
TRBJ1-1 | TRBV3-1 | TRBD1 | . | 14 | TGTGCCAGCAGCCAGCTGGCCATACAGGGGGAAGCTTTCTTT | CASSQLAIQGEAFF
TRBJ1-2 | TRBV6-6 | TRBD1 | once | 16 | TGTGCCAGCACAACCGGGACAGGGGCCCTCTACTATGGCTACACCTTC | CASTTGTGALYYGYTF
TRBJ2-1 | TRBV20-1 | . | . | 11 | TGCAGTGCTAGAGATCGTCTTGAGCAGTTCTTC | CSARDRLEQFF
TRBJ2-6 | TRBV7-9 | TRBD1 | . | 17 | TGTGCCAGCAGCCACGGGACAGACTCCTCTGGGGCCAACGTCCTGACTTTC | CASSHGTDSSGANVLTF
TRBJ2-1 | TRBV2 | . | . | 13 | TGTGCCAGCAGTGAATCGGGGCTAGGGGAACAGTTCTTC | CASSESGLGEQFF
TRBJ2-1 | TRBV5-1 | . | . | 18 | TGCGCCAGCAGCTTTTCCAATATCCGGGACGGGTTGCACAATGAGCAGTTCTTC | CASSFSNIRDGLHNEQFF
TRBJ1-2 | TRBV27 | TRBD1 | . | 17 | TGTGCCAGCAGTTTATGGGGACAGGGTTCGGGGGCTATGAGCTACACCTTC | CASSLWGQGSGAMSYTF
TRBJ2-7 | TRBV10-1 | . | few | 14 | TGCGCCACCCTGTCGACAGCCCATCTACGATGGGGGTACTTC | CATLSTAHLRWGYF
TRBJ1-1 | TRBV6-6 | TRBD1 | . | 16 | TGTGCCAGCAGTCACGGGAGGACAGGGATGAACACTGAAGCTTTCTTT | CASSHGRTGMNTEAFF